The clone carrying this TCR beta chain was seen only a few times. This specimen belongs to a study of response to subunit inactivated influenza vaccine. Each CDR3 protein gets one entry after TCRdb re-called the RT-PCR reads with MiXCR. The repertoire holds hundreds of thousands of distinct CDR3 sequences, with 14% as singletons. The germline V gene has CDR1 KGHDR and CDR2 SFDVKD. Trimming removed 3 bases from V and 4 bases from J; junction bases left unmatched: 6. The CDR3 length is 16 residues. The chain recombines TRBV24-1 with TRBJ2-1; 9 nucleotides agree with TRBD2. The source of this sequence is a man in his fifties who received an inactivated influenza vaccine. The starting material was PBMCs from blood, obtained 14 to 15 days before vaccination. As DNA, the CDR3 is TGTGCCACCAGTGATGCTAGCGGGACGGGTTACAATGAGCAGTTCTTC. This encodes CATSDASGTGYNEQFF.